This T cell receptor beta chain was observed in a study of OX40 agonist ivuxolimab in advanced cancers. Study information: In this cohort, patients received ivuxolimab, an agonistic anti-OX40 (CD134) antibody. All patients had ivuxolimab intravenously every 2 weeks at 0.01 to 10 mg/kg. Partial responses, seen in three patients, involved one hepatocellular carcinoma and two cutaneous melanomas.

TCRdb keeps only in-frame clones here, not all; method: immunoSEQ multiplex PCR. This sample has tens of thousands of clones, with approximately 86% found just once. CDR1 and CDR2 (germline): SGHNT, YYREEE (reference sequence). This CDR3 has 15 residues. Trimming shortened V by 0 bases and J by 0 bases, and 7 bases separated the two germline ends. This sample comprised CD4+ or CD8+ T cells sorted from blood, obtained in a trial of the OX40 agonist ivuxolimab. This chain joins TRBV5-4 and TRBJ2-1; no definite D call. The origin of this receptor is an adult with an advanced solid tumor such as melanoma, head and neck, liver or kidney cancer. CDR3 in DNA: TGTGCCAGCAGCTTGGATTCCAACTCCTACAATGAGCAGTTCTTC. Amino acids: CASSLDSNSYNEQFF. Combining the CDR3 with reference TRBV5-4 and TRBJ2-1 gives the whole variable domain ETGVTQSPTHLIKTRGQQVTLRCSSQSGHNTVSWYQQALGQGPQFIFQYYREEENGRGNFPPRFSGLQFPNYSSELNVNALELDDSALYLCASSLDSNSYNEQFFGPGTRLTVL.